Below, one T cell receptor (beta chain) is given with its context. The record originates from a study of patients and donors after allogeneic stem cell transplantation. Using its own MiXCR run on the RT-PCR reads, TCRdb lists one record per CDR3 protein. Here the sample spans about a million distinct CDR3 sequences, approximately 19% being singletons. CDR3 size: 13 residues. The germline V and J ends were trimmed by 5 bases and 5 bases, with 12 bases remaining between them. Germline V lookup: CDR1 SEHNR, CDR2 FQNEAQ (reference sequence). The material sequenced was blood, either unsorted or a sorted T cell fraction (not recorded which). This sequence was found in a human donor who was either an allogeneic HSCT recipient or a stem cell or donor lymphocyte infusion donor (not recorded which). It is not recorded whose cells these are; they may come from a transplant donor. The rearrangement uses TRBV7-9 and TRBJ2-5; maybe TRBD2 (5 bases). The CDR3: CASSKDFGETQYF. In nucleotides, the CDR3 is TGTGCCAGCAGCAAGGACTTCGGGGAGACCCAGTACTTC.